The clone carrying this T cell receptor beta chain has a count of ten or more. One end of the junction is discordant with germline, which a read error may explain. TCRdb re-called the 5' RACE reads with MiXCR, one entry per CDR3 protein. The sample consists of 25,000 to 35,000 distinct CDR3 sequences, 7% to 10% of them appearing once. Germline V gene data show CDR1 as SGHNT and CDR2 as YENEEA. The CDR3 is 13 residues long. This sample was taken from a study of chronic HIV infection and antiretroviral therapy. The specimen was peripheral blood. The TCR sequence derives from an adult who had HIV and had not received antiretroviral therapy, or was an uninfected healthy control (not recorded which). This chain uses TRBV11-3 with TRBJ2-7; D unclear. The CDR3: CASSLEPTYEQYF. The DNA of the CDR3 is TGTGCCAGCAGCCTAGAACCAACCTACGAGCAGTACTTC.